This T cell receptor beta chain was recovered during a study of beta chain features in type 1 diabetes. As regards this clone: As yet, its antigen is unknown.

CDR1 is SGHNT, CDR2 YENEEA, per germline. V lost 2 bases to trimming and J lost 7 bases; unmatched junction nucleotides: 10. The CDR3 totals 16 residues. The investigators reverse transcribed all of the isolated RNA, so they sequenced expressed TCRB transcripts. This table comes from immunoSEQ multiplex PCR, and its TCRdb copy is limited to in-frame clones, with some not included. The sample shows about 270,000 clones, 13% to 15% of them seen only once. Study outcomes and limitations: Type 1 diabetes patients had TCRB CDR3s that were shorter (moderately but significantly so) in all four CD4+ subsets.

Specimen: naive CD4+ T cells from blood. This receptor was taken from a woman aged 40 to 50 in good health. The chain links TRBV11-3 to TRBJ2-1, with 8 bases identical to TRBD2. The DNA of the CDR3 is TGTGCCAGCAGCTTACCCCGAGGGAGCGGGAGTAATGAGCAGTTCTTC. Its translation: CASSLPRGSGSNEQFF.